Listed here are 18 T cell receptor beta chains from one sample, sequenced in a study of CD8+ T cells in alopecia areata. Extraction of RNA preceded its reverse transcription into cDNA, which served as the sequencing template. Generated by immunoSEQ multiplex PCR, the TCRdb table keeps only in-frame clones and is missing some. The repertoire holds 90,000 to 120,000 clones, with roughly 60% as singletons. The sequenced sample consisted of CD8+ T cells sorted from blood. The receptors were sampled from a human donor in good health.

The V gene is TRBV29-1, the J gene TRBJ2-7; perhaps TRBD2 as D (5 bases). V shed 4 bases and J shed 5 bases, with 6 bases lying between them. This CDR3 is built from 10 residues. Germline V gene lookup returns CDR1 SQVTM and CDR2 ANQGSEA. The chain's CDR3 is CSVARDEQYF. CDR3 coding DNA: TGCAGCGTTGCGCGGGACGAGCAGTACTTC.

This clone was observed a handful of times. The chain employs TRBV5-6 and TRBJ2-1; D call uncertain. CDR1 SGHDT and CDR2 YYEEEE come from the germline V gene. This CDR3 has 14 amino acids. V was clipped by 4 bases and J by 5 bases, with 13 bases between them. The CDR3 region is CASSPGPPNNEQFF. Here the CDR3 DNA reads TGTGCCAGCAGCCCTGGACCCCCCAACAATGAGCAGTTCTTC. Drawing the rest from reference TRBV5-6 and TRBJ2-1, the complete variable domain is DAGVTQSPTHLIKTRGQQVTLRCSPKSGHDTVSWYQQALGQGPQFIFQYYEEEERQRGNFPDRFSGHQFPNYSSELNVNALLLGDSALYLCASSPGPPNNEQFFGPGTRLTVL.

The genes are TRBV7-9 and TRBJ1-1; 7 bases fit TRBD1. From germline, CDR1 is SEHNR and CDR2 FQNEAQ (reference sequence). This CDR3 has 15 residues. V lost 4 bases, J lost 3 bases, and 8 bases stayed unmatched. The CDR3 spells CASSYRQGGDTEAFF. CDR3 sequence (DNA): TGTGCCAGCAGCTATAGACAGGGTGGGGACACTGAAGCTTTCTTT.

This chain connects TRBV29-1 to TRBJ2-1; no definite D call. Germline V lookup: CDR1 SQVTM, CDR2 ANQGSEA. CDR3 length: 11 amino acids. The V and J ends lost 1 base and 8 bases respectively, with 6 bases between them. The CDR3 DNA follows: TGCAGCGTTGAAGTCACGGATGAGCAGTTCTTC. This encodes CSVEVTDEQFF.

As concerns this clone: At one boundary the junction diverges from the germline segment, which might be a read error. The chain links TRBV10-3 to TRBJ1-5, with unresolved D. Germline CDR1 ENHRY, CDR2 SYGVKD. The CDR3 runs 15 residues. The CDR3 reads CASSPTAEGNQPQHF. For the CDR3, the DNA is TGTGCCAGCAGTCCCACCGCAGAAGGCAATCAGCCCCAGCATTTT.

The chain carries TRBV6-1 and TRBJ1-2, with 7 bases matching TRBD1. Germline trimming cut 4 bases from V and 4 bases from J; bases unmatched to any gene: 9. Germline CDR1 and CDR2: MNHNS and SASEGT. This CDR3 region has 15 residues. The CDR3 loop is CASSGAQTGSYGYTF. The DNA for the CDR3 is TGTGCCAGCAGTGGAGCACAGACAGGGAGCTATGGCTACACCTTC.

This clone has a handful of counts. The rearrangement links TRBV9 to TRBJ1-1; D perhaps matches TRBD1 (5 bases). Germline V CDR1 and CDR2: SGDLS, YYNGEE. V lost 3 bases and J lost 4, with 13 bases in between. This CDR3 has 14 residues. The CDR3 region is CASSAEGFGTEAFF. For the CDR3, the DNA is TGTGCCAGCAGCGCGGAGGGGTTCGGCACTGAAGCTTTCTTT.

The CDR3 bases are TGTGCCTGGATGGGAGGAAACGAGCAGTACTTC. It translates to CAWMGGNEQYF. The chain employs TRBV30 and TRBJ2-7, with D maybe TRBD2 (6 bases). The V end was cut by 4 bases, the J end by 5 bases, with 9 bases between. Looked up from germline, CDR1 is GTSNPN and CDR2 is SVGIG (reference sequence). CDR3 length equals 11 residues.

The chain links TRBV7-9 to TRBJ1-4; D is unclear. The germline V gene has CDR1 SEHNR and CDR2 FQNEAQ (reference sequence). The CDR3 runs to 15 residues. V lost 1 base, J lost 0 bases, and 6 bases lay in between. This CDR3 reads CASSLGDPTNEKLFF. In DNA form, the CDR3 reads TGTGCCAGCAGCTTAGGAGACCCAACTAATGAAAAACTGTTTTTT.

The rearrangement joins TRBV7-3 to TRBJ2-3; perhaps TRBD2 as D (5 bases). V lost 0 bases and J 6 bases, leaving 10 bases between the germline ends. Germline lookup yields CDR1 SGHTA and CDR2 FQGTGA. This CDR3 has 14 residues. CDR3 protein: CASSLTGPGDTQYF. The DNA of the CDR3 is TGTGCCAGCAGCTTAACGGGCCCGGGGGATACGCAGTATTTT.

The chain couples TRBV29-1 to TRBJ2-7; D possibly matches TRBD1 or TRBD2 (5 bases each). The CDR3 is made up of 12 amino acids. Deletions cut 6 bases from V and 3 bases from J, with 12 bases between. CDR1 and CDR2 from the germline V gene are SQVTM and ANQGSEA. CDR3 DNA sequence: TGCAGCGTCGGGGACGGTGACTACGAGCAGTACTTC. Translation gives CSVGDGDYEQYF.

This clone was seen only a few times. The J gene is TRBJ2-3, the V gene TRBV7-8; possible D gene TRBD2, 5 bases. The CDR3 runs 15 residues. CDR1 SGHVS and CDR2 FQNEAQ come from the germline V gene. V lost 6 bases, J lost 2 bases, and 15 bases lay in between. CDR3 protein: CASSPGLPNTDTQYF. CDR3 DNA: TGTGCCAGCAGTCCCGGACTTCCTAACACAGATACGCAGTATTTT.

The rearrangement uses TRBV5-1 and TRBJ1-1; no firm D call. V shed 3 bases and J shed 0 bases, with 3 bases lying between them. The CDR3 is 12 amino acids. CDR1 SGHRS and CDR2 YFSETQ come from the germline V gene. In DNA, the CDR3 is TGCGCCAGCAGCTCAGTGAACACTGAAGCTTTCTTT. Protein product: CASSSVNTEAFF.

V and J are TRBV19 and TRBJ1-1; the match to TRBD1 covers 9 bases. Germline lookup yields CDR1 LNHDA and CDR2 SQIVND (reference sequence). CDR3 length equals 15 residues. V dropped 7 bases and J dropped 1; count of bases not matched to a gene: 7. DNA of the CDR3: TGTGCCAGTACCCTAATGACAGGGGGGAACACTGAAGCTTTCTTT. Encoded protein: CASTLMTGGNTEAFF.

The J gene is TRBJ1-1, the V gene TRBV18; D remains unclear. The CDR3 runs to 12 residues. Looked up from germline, CDR1 is KGHSH and CDR2 is LQKENI. Between the trimmed V and J ends, which lost 2 bases and 3 bases, there was a span of 4 bases. CDR3 nucleotide sequence: TGTGCCAGCTCACCAGGGTACACTGAAGCTTTCTTT. Its protein is CASSPGYTEAFF.

This clone was observed a handful of times. The chain couples TRBV4-1 to TRBJ2-3, with 13 bases that match TRBD2. Germline CDR1 MGHRA, CDR2 YSYEKL. Losses at the gene ends were 0 bases for V and 5 bases for J; bases not matched to a gene: 5. The CDR3 spans 17 residues. This CDR3 is CASSQEGLAGLLDTQYF. The CDR3 coding sequence is TGCGCCAGCAGCCAAGAGGGACTAGCGGGATTACTAGATACGCAGTATTTT.

This CDR3 is CASSGGTAYMNTEAFF. The CDR3 DNA follows: TGCGCCAGCAGCGGGGGGACAGCGTATATGAACACTGAAGCTTTCTTT. This chain connects TRBV5-1 to TRBJ1-1; 7 positions match TRBD1. This CDR3 comprises 16 residues. Trimming cost V 4 bases and J 0 bases; bases outside gene matches: 9. Germline V CDR1 and CDR2: SGHRS, YFSETQ.

The chain combines TRBV7-6 with TRBJ2-1; D remains ambiguous. The CDR3 is made up of 14 amino acids. The germline V gene encodes CDR1 SGHVS and CDR2 FNYEAQ. V gave up 0 bases and J gave up 5 bases, with 8 bases separating them. The CDR3 nucleotides read TGTGCCAGCAGCTTAGCCCAGCGAGACAATGAGCAGTTCTTC. Translation: CASSLAQRDNEQFF.